The 10 T cell receptor beta chains reported below all come from one sample, sequenced in a study of cytomegalovirus exposure and HLA in healthy donors. Primers included in the PCR were 60 Vbeta and 13 Jbeta primers. Measured with immunoSEQ multiplex PCR; TCRdb has only the in-frame clones, and not every one. Seen here are some 180,000 clones, around 83% observed once, and the top ten hold approximately 1.7%. The material sequenced was PBMCs. These receptors all stem from a man aged 40-49 years in good health and CMV-seropositive.

This clone was observed a single time. The chain uses TRBV7-9 and TRBJ2-5; TRBD2 is a possible D gene (5 bases). The CDR3 is 11 residues long. Germline V lookup: CDR1 SEHNR, CDR2 FQNEAQ (reference sequence). The CDR3 reads CAASGQETQYF. In nucleotides, the CDR3 is TGTGCGGCGAGCGGACAAGAGACCCAGTACTTC.

The chain combines TRBV9 with TRBJ2-3, with 11 nucleotides matching TRBD2. CDR1 and CDR2 (germline): SGDLS, YYNGEE. This CDR3 is built from 16 residues. V shed 4 bases, J shed 3 bases, and the junction held 7 bases outside the gene matches. DNA of the CDR3: TGTGCCAGCAGCCGTCTAGCGGGAGGTGCTACAGATACGCAGTATTTT. The encoded protein is CASSRLAGGATDTQYF.

V gene TRBV6-1 combines with J gene TRBJ1-1; the D is unclear. The CDR3 has 14 amino acids. Deletions cut 3 bases from V and 1 base from J, with 9 bases between. Germline V gene lookup returns CDR1 MNHNS and CDR2 SASEGT. The CDR3, as DNA: TGTGCCAGCAGTGATTTCTATGGGAACACTGAAGCTTTCTTT. The encoded protein is CASSDFYGNTEAFF.

The chain combines TRBV6-6 with TRBJ1-2; 10 bases fit TRBD1. CDR1 is MNHNY, CDR2 SVGAGI, per germline (reference sequence). This CDR3 comprises 15 residues. V lost 6 bases to trimming and J lost 6 bases; unmatched junction nucleotides: 10. CDR3 DNA sequence: TGTGCCAGCAGGAAATCCGGGACAGGGGACAATGGCTACACCTTC. Translation gives CASRKSGTGDNGYTF.

This clone was picked up one time. The genes are TRBV19 and TRBJ2-5, with D possibly being TRBD2 (5 bases). Per germline, CDR1 LNHDA and CDR2 SQIVND (reference sequence). Trimming took off 0 bases at V and 1 base at J, with 12 bases between the two ends. The CDR3 has 16 amino acids. This CDR3 reads CASSIDGKLGQETQYF. The DNA for the CDR3 is TGTGCCAGTAGTATAGACGGGAAGTTGGGCCAAGAGACCCAGTACTTC.

Worth noting for this clone: The same CDR3 arises from other DNA sequences in this sample as well. V and J are TRBV5-1 and TRBJ2-3, with TRBD2 matching over 7 bases. The CDR3 is 13 residues long. Germline CDR1 and CDR2: SGHRS and YFSETQ. Losses at the gene ends were 4 bases for V and 3 bases for J; bases not matched to a gene: 2. CDR3 sequence (DNA): TGCGCCAGCAGCCTTAGCGGGACAGATACGCAGTATTTT. This gives the protein CASSLSGTDTQYF.

The chain employs TRBV5-8 and TRBJ1-1; 8 positions agree with TRBD1. CDR1 SGHTS and CDR2 YDEGEE come from the germline V gene. CDR3 length: 17 amino acids. Losses at the gene ends were 0 bases for V and 0 bases for J; bases not matched to a gene: 7. In DNA, the CDR3 is TGTGCCAGCAGCTTGGGACAGGGGCCCCTTATGAACACTGAAGCTTTCTTT. Protein sequence: CASSLGQGPLMNTEAFF.

V is TRBV19 and J is TRBJ2-5; 7 bases are shared with TRBD1. V gave up 5 bases and J gave up 0 bases; unmatched junction bases: 9. Germline V gives CDR1 LNHDA, CDR2 SQIVND (reference sequence). This CDR3 has 16 amino acids. CDR3 protein: CASSLGTAEYQETQYF. Here the CDR3 DNA reads TGTGCCAGTAGTCTCGGGACAGCTGAGTACCAAGAGACCCAGTACTTC.

This rearrangement joins TRBV27 to TRBJ2-7; a possible D gene is TRBD1 (5 bases). The CDR3 is made up of 12 amino acids. Germline CDR1 is MNHEY and CDR2 is SMNVEV (reference sequence). Trimming took 7 bases from V and 4 from J, leaving 11 bases between them. This chain's CDR3 is CASTSKGYEQYF. CDR3 sequence (DNA): TGTGCCAGCACTTCGAAGGGGTACGAGCAGTACTTC.

The genes are TRBV4-1 and TRBJ2-1, with D perhaps TRBD1 (6 bases). Germline V gives CDR1 MGHRA, CDR2 YSYEKL. The V end lost 6 bases, the J end lost 6 bases, and 15 bases lay between the germline ends. This CDR3 spans 14 amino acids. CDR3 sequence reads: CASRHRAASNEQFF. Here the CDR3 DNA reads TGCGCCAGCAGGCACAGGGCTGCGAGCAATGAGCAGTTCTTC.